The 12 T cell receptor beta chains in this list originate from one sample, sequenced in a study of post-analysis software for immune sequencing data. Their recognized antigens are unknown. Notes on the study in general: Higher frequency in patients than in controls was seen for roughly five TRBV segments, with TRBV5-6, TRBV5-1 and TRBV20-1 among them.

cDNA libraries of TCR beta carried unique molecular identifiers. TCRdb used MiXCR to reprocess the PCR reads, holding one entry per CDR3 protein. This sample has roughly 540,000 distinct CDR3 sequences, with roughly 34% found just once. Material: blood. These receptors came from a girl aged 2 to 17 with multiple sclerosis.

The genes are TRBV20-1 and TRBJ1-5, with D hard to call. With 6 bases removed from V and 5 bases from J, the gap between germline ends came to 17 bases. The CDR3 totals 14 residues. Looked up from germline, CDR1 is DFQATT and CDR2 is SNEGSKA (reference sequence). CDR3 region: CSARGSINHQPQHF. CDR3 in DNA: TGCAGTGCCCGCGGGTCTATCAATCATCAGCCCCAGCATTTT.

V is TRBV12-3 or TRBV12-4 and J is TRBJ1-1, with unresolved D. V was trimmed by 3 bases and J by 0 bases, leaving 11 bases between them. The CDR3 is 15 residues long. This CDR3 reads CASSLARVLNTEAFF. CDR3 DNA: TGTGCCAGCAGTTTGGCGAGAGTCTTGAACACTGAAGCTTTCTTT.

The V call is TRBV5-1, the J call TRBJ2-1, with D possibly TRBD2 on 6 matching bases. Germline assignment: CDR1 SGHRS and CDR2 YFSETQ. This CDR3 has 16 residues. Trimming removed 4 bases at V and 2 bases at J, with 16 bases between. The CDR3 DNA reads as TGCGCCAGCAGCCCGTATAGCGGTACTCCCTACAATGAGCAGTTCTTC. It codes for CASSPYSGTPYNEQFF.

V gene TRBV7-9 combines with J gene TRBJ2-3; 12 bases agree with TRBD2. Germline assignment: CDR1 SEHNR and CDR2 FQNEAQ (reference sequence). The CDR3 has 17 residues. J gave up 4 bases and V 5 bases, and 10 bases lay outside the gene matches. This CDR3 is CASSPTRLAGVPDTQYF. DNA of the CDR3: TGTGCCAGCAGCCCGACGCGACTAGCGGGGGTCCCAGATACGCAGTATTTT.

The chain uses TRBV11-2 and TRBJ2-1; 10 bases are a match to TRBD2. The CDR3 runs 16 residues. CDR1 SGHAT and CDR2 FQNNGV come from the germline V gene. V lost 5 bases, J lost 7 bases, and 11 bases stayed unmatched. DNA for the CDR3: TGTGCCAGCAGCGGGCCGGGACTAGCGATTCGAAATGAGCAGTTCTTC. Its translation: CASSGPGLAIRNEQFF.

The chain recombines TRBV12-3 or TRBV12-4 with TRBJ2-6; D is possibly TRBD2 (5 bases). This CDR3 is built from 15 residues. The V gene lost 2 bases and the J gene lost 1 base, with 6 bases spanning the gap. The DNA for the CDR3 is TGTGCCAGCAGTTTAAGGACTTCTGGGGCCAACGTCCTGACTTTC. It encodes CASSLRTSGANVLTF.

The rearrangement joins TRBV5-1 to TRBJ1-2; D unresolved. The V gene's germline CDR1 is SGHRS and CDR2 YFSETQ. V dropped 5 bases and J dropped 2 bases, with 10 bases sitting between them. This CDR3 is built from 13 residues. CDR3: CASRIEQNYGYTF. The CDR3 DNA follows: TGCGCCAGCAGGATCGAGCAGAACTATGGCTACACCTTC.

This clonotype showed up just once. A much larger clone differs by one base, so this may be a read error. The chain joins TRBV29-1 to TRBJ2-5; D uncertain. The CDR3 has 12 residues. CDR1 SQVTM and CDR2 ANQGSEA come from the germline V gene. The CDR3 region has the DNA TGCAGCATTGAACGGCTACGGGAGACCCAGTACTTC. It codes for CSIERLRETQYF.

In DNA, the CDR3 is TGTGCCAGTAGTATGTACGGGACAGATTATCAGCCCCAGCATTTT. Translation gives CASSMYGTDYQPQHF. The V and J genes are TRBV19 and TRBJ1-5, with 7 positions matching TRBD1. The CDR3 is 15 amino acids. Losses at the gene ends were 3 bases for V and 5 bases for J; bases not matched to a gene: 7. Germline-derived CDR1 and CDR2 are LNHDA and SQIVND (reference sequence).

The rearrangement links TRBV7-9 to TRBJ1-2; D is unclear. The germline V gene encodes CDR1 SEHNR and CDR2 FQNEAQ (reference sequence). This CDR3 comprises 16 residues. Trimming removed 6 bases from V and 2 bases from J, with 19 bases in between. CDR3 protein: CASRPTEPGSNYGYTF. The CDR3 bases are TGTGCCAGCAGACCTACTGAACCAGGTTCGAACTATGGCTACACCTTC. Together with reference TRBV7-9 and TRBJ1-2, the CDR3 gives the full variable domain: DTGVSQNPRHKITKRGQNVTFRCDPISEHNRLYWYRQTLGQGPEFLTYFQNEAQLEKSRLLSDRFSAERPKGSFSTLEIQRTEQGDSAMYLCASRPTEPGSNYGYTFGSGTRLTVV.

The chain uses TRBV12-3 or TRBV12-4 and TRBJ1-5, with unresolved D. The V and J ends lost 6 bases and 7 bases respectively, with 16 bases between them. This CDR3 has 14 amino acids. In DNA, the CDR3 is TGTGCCAGCAGAATAATAGGCGCTAGACAGCCCCAGCATTTT. Its translation is CASRIIGARQPQHF.

The chain joins TRBV12-3 or TRBV12-4 to TRBJ1-4; D is uncertain. V lost 3 bases and J lost 6, with 11 bases in between. CDR3 length: 14 amino acids. The chain's CDR3 is CASSLITEDEKLFF. The CDR3 region has the DNA TGTGCCAGCAGTTTGATTACAGAGGATGAAAAACTGTTTTTT.